This T cell receptor (beta chain) was identified in a study of cytomegalovirus exposure and HLA in healthy donors. Concerning this clone itself: Antigen unknown.

PCR was performed using 60 Vbeta and 13 Jbeta primers. The assay was immunoSEQ multiplex PCR, and TCRdb's table has in-frame clones only and misses some. The table lists about 40,000 clones, roughly half of them singletons. Germline V lookup: CDR1 MNHNS, CDR2 SASEGT. V was clipped by 5 bases and J by 2 bases, with 7 bases between them. There are 13 residues in the CDR3. Study findings and constraints: A highly shared variant cluster was judged a likely technical artifact.

The specimen sequenced was PBMCs. This sequence joins TRBV6-1 and TRBJ1-5; the D is unclear. The receptor comes from a human donor in good health. The CDR3 nucleotides read TGTGCCAGCAGTTTTACAGGCAATCAGCCCCAGCATTTT. Translating gives CASSFTGNQPQHF.